This T cell receptor (beta chain) was documented in a study of T cell responses to AZD1222 COVID-19 vaccine. Study-level background: Doses given second, at about 4 or about 12 weeks, were pooled. General study findings and limits: Following two doses of AZD1222, Spike-specific TCR breadth and depth rose. Variant regions that are unmutated are reportedly the target of nearly half of spike-specific TCRs. Donor demographics were predominantly white British with a female majority; clonal diversity may be underestimated.

Sequencing was performed with immunoSEQ multiplex PCR; in TCRdb, only in-frame clones are kept and a portion is missing. The sample carries 100,000 to 150,000 clones, about nine tenths recorded once. Notes on this clone: Its target is unknown.

The CDR3 is 17 residues long. V and J are TRBV21-1 and TRBJ2-1. TRBV21-1 represents a pseudogene. The receptor was isolated from an adult in good health. The material sequenced was peripheral blood, taken on day 0 of AZD1222 vaccination. The chain's CDR3 is CASSKEGNSTLNNEQFF. CDR3 in DNA: TGTGCCAGCAGCAAAGAAGGGAACTCCACCTTAAACAATGAGCAGTTCTTC.